This TCR beta chain is from a study of T cell responses to AZD1222 COVID-19 vaccine. TCRdb's table, derived via immunoSEQ multiplex PCR, lists solely in-frame clones and lacks some. This repertoire shows 130,000 or so clones, 94% found once; its top ten account for around 7%. With regard to this clone: Its antigen is not known.

Findings of the study overall: Clonal diversity was possibly underestimated; the donors were predominantly white British and more often female. Spike-spanning, vaccine-associated CD4 TCRs were dominant at 160-218 and 743-854. Only after the peak T cell response were repertoires sampled. Just 5 to 7 people given AZD1222 tested seropositive at baseline.

The source of this sequence is an adult in good health. The input for sequencing was peripheral blood, taken on day 0 of AZD1222 vaccination.

The CDR3 sequence: CASSSGTASPYEQYF. Here the CDR3 DNA reads TGTGCCAGCAGCTCAGGGACAGCCTCACCGTACGAGCAGTACTTC. The chain is built from TRBV11-3 and TRBJ2-7, with TRBD1 identical over 7 bases. Germline trimming cut 4 bases from V and 4 bases from J; bases unmatched to any gene: 10. The CDR3 has 15 residues. CDR1 is SGHNT and CDR2 is YENEEA in the germline V gene.